One sample yielded the 22 T cell receptor beta chains listed below, sequenced in a study of blood T cell repertoires in COVID-19. Profiling relied on immunoSEQ multiplex PCR, and the TCRdb table lists in-frame clones only, not all of them. The repertoire has approximately 50,000 clones, about 80% of them found once; the top ten carry more than 25%. Material for sequencing was peripheral blood. The receptors were gathered from a man between 65 and 85 years old with acute or convalescent COVID-19.

The chain recombines TRBV6-4 with TRBJ2-4; TRBD1 aligns across 8 bases. The V gene's germline CDR1 is MRHNA and CDR2 SNTAGT. CDR3 size: 13 residues. Trimming removed 2 bases from V and 8 bases from J; junction bases left unmatched: 2. The CDR3 nucleotides are TGTGCCAGCAGTGACAACAGGGGGGACATTCAGTACTTC. Encoded protein: CASSDNRGDIQYF.

J is TRBJ1-4 and V is TRBV3-1 (or the pseudogene TRBV3-2), with TRBD1 identical over 7 bases. CDR3 length equals 14 residues. Per germline, CDR1 LGHDT and CDR2 YNNKEL (reference sequence). V was pared by 3 bases and J by 8 bases, with 6 bases of the junction left unmatched. CDR3 protein: CASSQTGIREKLFF. The CDR3 DNA sequence: TGTGCCAGCAGCCAGACAGGGATCAGGGAAAAACTGTTTTTT.

V and J are TRBV4-1 and TRBJ2-3, with 12 bases that match TRBD2. V gave up 0 bases and J gave up 5 bases; unmatched junction bases: 6. Per germline, CDR1 MGHRA and CDR2 YSYEKL. This CDR3 is 17 amino acids long. The CDR3 DNA is TGCGCCAGCAGCCAAGAACTAGCGGGGGGTCCGGGAGATACGCAGTATTTT. The encoded protein is CASSQELAGGPGDTQYF.

This clone was observed at least ten times. V and J are TRBV5-1 and TRBJ1-2; tentatively, D is TRBD1 (5 bases). The germline V gene encodes CDR1 SGHRS and CDR2 YFSETQ. V lost 3 bases and J 0 bases, leaving 12 bases between the germline ends. This CDR3 has 15 amino acids. Here the CDR3 reads CASSSTASPNYGYTF. CDR3 nucleotides: TGCGCCAGCAGCTCGACAGCCTCCCCTAACTATGGCTACACCTTC.

In this sample, this clone turned up a few times. CDR3 sequence: CASSPTGTNNQPQHF. The CDR3 DNA sequence: TGTGCCAGCAGTCCGACCGGGACAAACAATCAGCCCCAGCATTTT. This sequence joins TRBV6-5 and TRBJ1-5; D is possibly TRBD1 (6 bases). V dropped 5 bases and J dropped 3 bases, with 14 bases sitting between them. Looked up from germline, CDR1 is MNHEY and CDR2 is SVGAGI. This CDR3 region has 15 residues.

The J gene is TRBJ1-1, the V gene TRBV27; TRBD1 is a possible D gene (5 bases). Germline values: CDR1 MNHEY, CDR2 SMNVEV (reference sequence). Trimming cost V 4 bases and J 6 bases, with 15 bases left between them. The CDR3 runs to 14 residues. CDR3 sequence (DNA): TGTGCCAGCAGTTCCCGAATGGGGCCTTCTGAAGCTTTCTTT. Its translation: CASSSRMGPSEAFF.

The rearrangement uses TRBV15 and TRBJ1-2; D is unresolved. This CDR3 is built from 14 residues. V was cut by 4 bases and J by 4 bases, with 13 bases left in between. Germline CDR1 is LNHNV and CDR2 is YYDKDF (reference sequence). The CDR3 sequence is CATSTRGSGYGYTF. Here the CDR3 DNA reads TGTGCCACCAGCACCCGCGGGTCAGGCTATGGCTACACCTTC.

By sample fraction, this clone is large (0.1 to 1%). This rearrangement joins TRBV2 to TRBJ2-1; TRBD1 matches 8 bases. Trimming took 5 bases from V and 5 from J; bases not matched to a gene: 8. Germline V gene sequence: CDR1 SNHLY, CDR2 FYNNEI. This CDR3 is built from 15 residues. For the CDR3, the DNA is TGTGCCAGCAGTTCACCGGGACAGGAGAACAATGAGCAGTTCTTC. Translation: CASSSPGQENNEQFF.

The chain recombines TRBV12-5 with TRBJ1-5; possible D gene TRBD1, 6 bases. The V gene's germline CDR1 is LGHNT and CDR2 FRNRAP. The CDR3 loop spans 14 amino acids. The germline V and J ends were trimmed by 5 bases and 4 bases, with 12 bases remaining between them. CDR3: CASGPVQGNQPQHF. In DNA, the CDR3 is TGTGCTAGTGGTCCGGTCCAGGGGAATCAGCCCCAGCATTTT.

The chain uses TRBV7-8 and TRBJ1-2; D is undetermined. This CDR3 has 16 amino acids. V lost 0 bases, J lost 0 bases, and 11 bases lay in between. Per the germline V gene, CDR1 is SGHVS and CDR2 is FQNEAQ. Here the CDR3 DNA reads TGTGCCAGCAGCTTAGCGGTCCAGGTCCCTAACTATGGCTACACCTTC. Protein: CASSLAVQVPNYGYTF.

This chain connects TRBV7-2 to TRBJ1-4, with D possibly TRBD1 on 6 matching bases. This CDR3 has 16 residues. V gave up 5 bases and J gave up 0 bases, with 13 bases separating them. Germline-derived CDR1 and CDR2 are SGHTA and FQGNSA. CDR3 nucleotides: TGTGCCAGCAGCGGAGCAGGGGTTTCAACTAATGAAAAACTGTTTTTT. It translates to CASSGAGVSTNEKLFF.

This chain uses TRBV3-1 (or the pseudogene TRBV3-2) with TRBJ2-3; TRBD2 matches at 10 bases. J lost 1 base, V lost 6 bases, and 4 bases had no gene match. The length of the CDR3 is 15 residues. Germline loops: CDR1 LGHDT, CDR2 YNNKEL (reference sequence). CDR3 protein: CASSSLAGGTDTQYF. CDR3 coding DNA: TGTGCCAGCAGTTCTCTAGCGGGGGGCACAGATACGCAGTATTTT.

This chain joins TRBV28 and TRBJ1-1; 8 nucleotides line up with TRBD1. Unmatched junction bases numbered 5, after V lost 6 bases and J lost 11 bases. The CDR3 loop spans 11 amino acids. The germline CDR1 and CDR2 sequences are MDHEN and SYDVKM. CDR3 region: CASRYRGAAFF. The CDR3, as DNA: TGTGCCAGCAGATACAGGGGGGCCGCTTTCTTT.

The chain couples TRBV5-1 to TRBJ1-1; unclear D gene. The CDR3 is 15 residues long. Trimming pared 0 bases from V and 0 bases from J, leaving 9 bases between. The germline gives CDR1 SGHRS, CDR2 YFSETQ. The CDR3: CASSLVTGMNTEAFF. CDR3 DNA: TGCGCCAGCAGCTTGGTAACGGGGATGAACACTGAAGCTTTCTTT. Variable domain in full (rest from reference TRBV5-1 and TRBJ1-1): KAGVTQTPRYLIKTRGQQVTLSCSPISGHRSVSWYQQTPGQGLQFLFEYFSETQRNKGNFPGRFSGRQFSNSRSEMNVSTLELGDSALYLCASSLVTGMNTEAFFGQGTRLTVV.

This clone has more than one count but fewer than ten. The V call is TRBV25-1, the J call TRBJ2-7; D possibly corresponds to TRBD2 (6 bases). Looked up from germline, CDR1 is MGHDK and CDR2 is SYGVNS. The CDR3 covers 16 residues. Trimming pared 2 bases from V and 1 base from J, leaving 15 bases between. This chain's CDR3 is CASSEGSGGKSYEQYF. The CDR3 DNA follows: TGTGCCAGCAGTGAAGGGTCTGGGGGGAAGTCCTACGAGCAGTACTTC.

The sample holds a few counts of this clone. This sequence joins TRBV12-2 and TRBJ1-1. TRBV12-2 counts as a pseudogene. The CDR3 runs 16 residues. CDR3 sequence: CASRLVQHGECTEAFF. The CDR3 nucleotides are TGTGCAAGTCGCTTAGTCCAGCACGGGGAGTGTACTGAAGCTTTCTTT.

This clone was counted once. The chain employs TRBV10-2 and TRBJ1-1; D call uncertain. V was clipped by 7 bases and J by 0 bases, with 15 bases between them. This CDR3 contains 15 residues. CDR1 and CDR2 (germline): WSHSY, SAAADI. The CDR3 loop is CASTPAGNMNTEAFF. The CDR3 nucleotides read TGCGCCAGCACCCCAGCCGGGAACATGAACACTGAAGCTTTCTTT.

J is TRBJ2-1 and V is TRBV9; 10 bases are a match to TRBD2. The V and J ends lost 0 bases and 6 bases, in that order; junction bases with no gene match: 6. Germline V gives CDR1 SGDLS, CDR2 YYNGEE. CDR3 length: 16 amino acids. The CDR3 DNA follows: TGTGCCAGCAGCGTAGTAGGGCTAGCGGGAGTCAATGAGCAGTTCTTC. Protein product: CASSVVGLAGVNEQFF.

J is TRBJ1-1 and V is TRBV28, with D possibly TRBD1 on 6 matching bases. CDR1 and CDR2 (germline): MDHEN, SYDVKM. The CDR3 has 15 residues. Between the trimmed V and J ends, which lost 8 bases and 1 base, there was a span of 17 bases. The CDR3 is CASAGGGDGNTEAFF. The CDR3 DNA reads TGTGCCAGCGCAGGAGGGGGGGATGGGAACACTGAAGCTTTCTTT.

This rearrangement joins TRBV27 to TRBJ1-2, with D possibly being TRBD1 (6 bases). Germline V lookup: CDR1 MNHEY, CDR2 SMNVEV (reference sequence). Between the trimmed V and J ends, which lost 5 bases and 3 bases, there was a span of 10 bases. The CDR3 has 13 amino acids. Written as DNA, the CDR3 is TGTGCCAGCAGTCAAACAGGGCACTATGGCTACACCTTC. This encodes CASSQTGHYGYTF.

The CDR3 protein is CASSIITGTGGGYTF. CDR3 bases: TGTGCCAGTAGTATAATCACCGGGACAGGGGGCGGCTACACCTTC. The rearrangement joins TRBV19 to TRBJ1-2; 12 bases fit TRBD1. Germline values: CDR1 LNHDA, CDR2 SQIVND (reference sequence). CDR3 length equals 15 residues. V lost 2 bases and J lost 8; bases outside the gene matches: 6. Based on the CDR3 plus reference TRBV19 and TRBJ1-2, the full variable domain is DGGITQSPKYLFRKEGQNVTLSCEQNLNHDAMYWYRQDPGQGLRLIYYSQIVNDFQKGDIAEGYSVSREKKESFPLTVTSAQKNPTAFYLCASSIITGTGGGYTFGSGTRLTVV.

The V gene is TRBV4-3, the J gene TRBJ1-2; TRBD1 aligns across 10 bases. The germline CDR1 and CDR2 sequences are LGHNA and YSLEER. Germline trimming cut 4 bases from V and 4 bases from J; bases unmatched to any gene: 6. The CDR3 is made up of 15 amino acids. Here the CDR3 reads CASSPRQGAPYGYTF. As DNA, the CDR3 is TGCGCCAGCAGCCCCAGACAGGGGGCCCCCTATGGCTACACCTTC.